This T cell receptor beta chain was sequenced for a study of identical twins. TCRdb ran MiXCR on the 5' RACE reads and lists one entry per CDR3 protein. The table shows a few hundred thousand distinct CDR3 sequences, with nearly 15% occurring only once. For this clonotype: Its antigen is as yet unknown.

Only healthy Caucasians were included as donors. Broader study findings: Conclusions came from cross-sectional statistical analysis, not from following the same donors.

Trimming removed 7 bases from V and 10 bases from J, with 9 bases in between. CDR1 and CDR2 (germline): SNHLY, FYNNEI. CDR3 length: 10 residues. In addition, the sample was reused for a study of yellow fever vaccine responses in identical twins. This second report adds: Reportedly, twins' vaccine T cell responses looked partly convergent and partly personalized.

The sample taken for sequencing was CD4+ T cells sorted from blood. The TCR was taken from a woman younger than 35 in good health. The chain recombines TRBV2 with TRBJ2-3, with D unclear. CDR3 in amino acids: CASTGSSQYF. The CDR3 nucleotides read TGTGCCAGCACCGGTAGTTCGCAGTATTTT. The whole variable domain, remainder taken from reference TRBV2 and TRBJ2-3, is EPEVTQTPSHQVTQMGQEVILRCVPISNHLYFYWYRQILGQKVEFLVSFYNNEISEKSEIFDDQFSVERPDGSNFTLKIRSTKLEDSAMYFCASTGSSQYFGPGTRLTVL.